Listed below are T cell receptor beta chains from one sample, sequenced in a study of cytomegalovirus exposure and HLA in healthy donors. Sequencing used immunoSEQ multiplex PCR; TCRdb keeps in-frame clones, though not all of them. Among approximately 88,000 clones listed, 78% were seen once. The specimen was PBMCs. Receptors originate from a man aged 18-30 years in good health and CMV-seropositive. Both conserved end residues are part of each CDR3. The order of the fields is D gene, CDR3 length, J gene, V gene, CDR3 protein, CDR3 DNA. The D gene is left open where the match is weak.

TRBD2	19	TRBJ2-1	TRBV13	CASSPSLTSGRVSYNEQFF	TGTGCCAGCAGCCCGTCCCTTACTAGCGGGAGGGTTAGTTACAATGAGCAGTTCTTC
TRBD2	13	TRBJ2-7	TRBV10-3	CATGGRSFYEQYF	TGTGCCACGGGGGGTAGGAGCTTCTACGAGCAGTACTTC
NA	13	TRBJ1-2	TRBV28	CASSPTGDYGYTF	TGTGCCAGCAGTCCAACTGGAGACTATGGCTACACCTTC
NA	16	TRBJ1-1	TRBV14	CASSLPTDFMNTEAFF	TGTGCCAGCAGCCTCCCGACCGACTTTATGAACACTGAAGCTTTCTTT
TRBD2	19	TRBJ2-2	TRBV5-1	CASSRFGGLAGANTGELFF	TGCGCCAGCAGTCGCTTTGGGGGACTAGCGGGAGCTAACACCGGGGAGCTGTTTTTT
TRBD2	17	TRBJ2-3	TRBV7-8	CASSLAPASGSTDTQYF	TGTGCCAGCAGCTTAGCGCCGGCTAGCGGTAGCACAGATACGCAGTATTTT
NA	14	TRBJ1-2	TRBV5-1	CASSRKGDNYGYTF	TGCGCCAGCAGCAGGAAGGGAGATAACTATGGCTACACCTTC
NA	12	TRBJ1-2	TRBV5-1	CASSPDYYGYTF	TGCGCCAGCAGCCCTGACTACTATGGCTACACCTTC
TRBD2	14	TRBJ2-3	TRBV6-6	CASSISGATDTQYF	TGTGCCAGCAGTATTAGCGGGGCCACAGATACGCAGTATTTT
TRBD2	16	TRBJ2-2	TRBV5-4	CASSLLAGVDTGELFF	TGTGCCAGCAGCTTGCTAGCGGGAGTTGACACCGGGGAGCTGTTTTTT